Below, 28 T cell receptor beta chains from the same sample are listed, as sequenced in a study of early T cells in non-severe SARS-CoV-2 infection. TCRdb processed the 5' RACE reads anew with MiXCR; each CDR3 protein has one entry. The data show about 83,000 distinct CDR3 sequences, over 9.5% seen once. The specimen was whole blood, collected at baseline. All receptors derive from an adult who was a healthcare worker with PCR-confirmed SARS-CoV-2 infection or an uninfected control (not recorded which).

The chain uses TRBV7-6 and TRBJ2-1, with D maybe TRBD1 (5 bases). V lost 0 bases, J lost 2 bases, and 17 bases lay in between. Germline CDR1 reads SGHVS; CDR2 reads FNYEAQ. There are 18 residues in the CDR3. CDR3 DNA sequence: TGTGCCAGCAGCTTAGCGCGCGACAGCCCTCGTACCTACAATGAGCAGTTCTTC. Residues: CASSLARDSPRTYNEQFF. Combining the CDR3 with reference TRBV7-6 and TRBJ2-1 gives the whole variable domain GAGVSQSPRYKVTKRGQDVALRCDPISGHVSLYWYRQALGQGPEFLTYFNYEAQQDKSGLPNDRFSAERPEGSISTLTIQRTEQRDSAMYRCASSLARDSPRTYNEQFFGPGTRLTVL.

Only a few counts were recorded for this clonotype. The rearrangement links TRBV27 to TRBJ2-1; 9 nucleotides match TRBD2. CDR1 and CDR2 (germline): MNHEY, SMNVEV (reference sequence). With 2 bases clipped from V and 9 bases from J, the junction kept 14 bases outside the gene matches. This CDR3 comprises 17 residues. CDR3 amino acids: CASSLRGPAGGMGEQFF. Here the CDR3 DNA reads TGTGCCAGCAGTTTAAGGGGTCCGGCGGGAGGGATGGGTGAGCAGTTCTTC.

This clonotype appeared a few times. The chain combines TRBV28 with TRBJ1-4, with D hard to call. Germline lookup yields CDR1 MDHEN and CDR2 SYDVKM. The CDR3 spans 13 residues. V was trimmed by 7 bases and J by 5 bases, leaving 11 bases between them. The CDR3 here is CASTRGRNEKLFF. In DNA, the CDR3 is TGTGCCAGCACCCGAGGCCGAAATGAAAAACTGTTTTTT.

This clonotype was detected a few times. The CDR3 loop is CSVGTGMNTEAFF. As DNA, the CDR3 is TGCAGCGTCGGGACAGGGATGAACACTGAAGCTTTCTTT. V gene TRBV29-1 combines with J gene TRBJ1-1; the match to TRBD1 covers 9 bases. This CDR3 has 13 amino acids. Looked up from germline, CDR1 is SQVTM and CDR2 is ANQGSEA. J was trimmed by 0 bases and V by 6 bases; bases with no gene match: 2.

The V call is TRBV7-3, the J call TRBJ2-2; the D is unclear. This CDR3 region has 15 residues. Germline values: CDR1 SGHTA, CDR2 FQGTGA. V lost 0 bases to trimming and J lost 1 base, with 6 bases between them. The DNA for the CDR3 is TGTGCCAGCAGCTTAACCACTAAGAACACCGGGGAGCTGTTTTTT. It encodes CASSLTTKNTGELFF.

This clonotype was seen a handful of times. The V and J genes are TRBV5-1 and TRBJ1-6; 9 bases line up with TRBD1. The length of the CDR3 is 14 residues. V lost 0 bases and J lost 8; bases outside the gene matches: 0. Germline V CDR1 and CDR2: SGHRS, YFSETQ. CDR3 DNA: TGCGCCAGCAGCTTGGGGGACAGGGATTCACCCCTCCACTTT. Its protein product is CASSLGDRDSPLHF.

CDR3 in amino acids: CSARTGAYTEAFF. The CDR3 bases are TGCAGTGCTAGGACAGGGGCCTACACTGAAGCTTTCTTT. The chain is built from TRBV20-1 and TRBJ1-1, with 8 nucleotides matching TRBD1. The germline V gene encodes CDR1 DFQATT and CDR2 SNEGSKA (reference sequence). Trimming cost V 3 bases and J 3 bases; bases outside gene matches: 3. The CDR3 loop spans 13 amino acids.

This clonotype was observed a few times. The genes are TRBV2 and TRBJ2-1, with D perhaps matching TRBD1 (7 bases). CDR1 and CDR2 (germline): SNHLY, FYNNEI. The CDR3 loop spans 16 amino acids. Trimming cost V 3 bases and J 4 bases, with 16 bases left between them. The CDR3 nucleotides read TGTGCCAGCAGTGAGGAGGGACAGACACCTTACAATGAGCAGTTCTTC. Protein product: CASSEEGQTPYNEQFF. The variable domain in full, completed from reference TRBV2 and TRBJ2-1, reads EPEVTQTPSHQVTQMGQEVILRCVPISNHLYFYWYRQILGQKVEFLVSFYNNEISEKSEIFDDQFSVERPDGSNFTLKIRSTKLEDSAMYFCASSEEGQTPYNEQFFGPGTRLTVL.

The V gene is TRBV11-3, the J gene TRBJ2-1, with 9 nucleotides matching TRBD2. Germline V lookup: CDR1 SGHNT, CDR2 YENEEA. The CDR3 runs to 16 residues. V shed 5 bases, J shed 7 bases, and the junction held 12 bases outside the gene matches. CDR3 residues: CASSVMGGGRGNEQFF. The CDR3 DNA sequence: TGTGCCAGCAGCGTCATGGGTGGCGGGAGGGGTAATGAGCAGTTCTTC.

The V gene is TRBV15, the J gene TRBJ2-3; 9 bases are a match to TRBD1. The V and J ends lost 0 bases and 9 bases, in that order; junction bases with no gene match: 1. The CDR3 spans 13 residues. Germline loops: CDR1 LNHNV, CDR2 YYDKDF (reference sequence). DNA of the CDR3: TGTGCCACCAGCAGAGAGACAGGGGGGACGCAGTATTTT. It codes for CATSRETGGTQYF.

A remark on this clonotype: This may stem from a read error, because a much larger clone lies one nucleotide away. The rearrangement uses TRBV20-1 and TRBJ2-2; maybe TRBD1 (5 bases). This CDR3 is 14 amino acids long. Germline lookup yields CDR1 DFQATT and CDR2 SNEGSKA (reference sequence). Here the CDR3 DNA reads TGCAGTGCCGCCAAACAGGAAAACACCAGGGAGCTGTTTTTT. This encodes CSAAKQENTRELFF.

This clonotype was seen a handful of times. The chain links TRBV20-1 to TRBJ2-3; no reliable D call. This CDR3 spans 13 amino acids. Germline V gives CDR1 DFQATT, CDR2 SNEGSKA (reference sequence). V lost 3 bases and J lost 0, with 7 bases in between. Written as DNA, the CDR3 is TGCAGTGCTAGGAAGGACAGCACAGATACGCAGTATTTT. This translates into CSARKDSTDTQYF.

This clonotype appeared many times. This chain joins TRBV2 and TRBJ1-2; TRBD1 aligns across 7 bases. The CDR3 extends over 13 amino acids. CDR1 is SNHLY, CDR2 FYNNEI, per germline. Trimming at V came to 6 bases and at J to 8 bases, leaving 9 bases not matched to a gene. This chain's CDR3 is CASRAQGFGGYTF. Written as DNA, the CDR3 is TGTGCCAGCAGGGCACAGGGGTTTGGAGGCTACACCTTC. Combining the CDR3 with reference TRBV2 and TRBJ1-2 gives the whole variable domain EPEVTQTPSHQVTQMGQEVILRCVPISNHLYFYWYRQILGQKVEFLVSFYNNEISEKSEIFDDQFSVERPDGSNFTLKIRSTKLEDSAMYFCASRAQGFGGYTFGSGTRLTVV.

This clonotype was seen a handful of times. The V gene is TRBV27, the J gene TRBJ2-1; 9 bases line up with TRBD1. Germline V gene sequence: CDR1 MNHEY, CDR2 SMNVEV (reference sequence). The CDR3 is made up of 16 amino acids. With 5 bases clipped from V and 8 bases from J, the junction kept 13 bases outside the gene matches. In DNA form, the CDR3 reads TGTGCCAGCAGTGTGGTTAGTGGACAGGGGATGTATGAGCAGTTCTTC. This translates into CASSVVSGQGMYEQFF.

The CDR3 DNA is TGTGCCTGGAGTGAGGGGGCTCATAGCAATCAGCCCCAGCATTTT. It translates to CAWSEGAHSNQPQHF. The chain recombines TRBV30 with TRBJ1-5, with TRBD1 identical over 7 bases. Trimming at V came to 1 base and at J to 0 bases, leaving 3 bases not matched to a gene. CDR3 size: 15 residues. CDR1 and CDR2 from the germline V gene are GTSNPN and SVGIG (reference sequence). Using reference TRBV30 and TRBJ1-5 for the parts outside the CDR3, the full variable domain is SQTIHQWPATLVQPVGSPLSLECTVEGTSNPNLYWYRQAAGRGLQLLFYSVGIGQISSEVPQNLSASRPQDRQFILSSKKLLLSDSGFYLCAWSEGAHSNQPQHFGDGTRLSIL.

CDR3 loop: CASSLGRGLEQYF. As DNA, the CDR3 is TGCGCCAGCAGCTTGGGGAGAGGTCTCGAGCAGTACTTC. This sequence joins TRBV5-1 and TRBJ2-7, with D hard to call. With 0 bases removed from V and 6 bases from J, the gap between germline ends came to 10 bases. CDR3 length: 13 amino acids. Germline-derived CDR1 and CDR2 are SGHRS and YFSETQ. Variable domain in full (rest from reference TRBV5-1 and TRBJ2-7): KAGVTQTPRYLIKTRGQQVTLSCSPISGHRSVSWYQQTPGQGLQFLFEYFSETQRNKGNFPGRFSGRQFSNSRSEMNVSTLELGDSALYLCASSLGRGLEQYFGPGTRLTVT.

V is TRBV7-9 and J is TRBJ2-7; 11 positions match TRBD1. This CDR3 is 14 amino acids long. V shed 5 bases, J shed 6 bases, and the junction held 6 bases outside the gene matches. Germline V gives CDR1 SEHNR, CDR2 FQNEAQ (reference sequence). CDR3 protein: CASSTGTGGTEQYF. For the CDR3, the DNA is TGTGCCAGCAGCACCGGGACAGGGGGGACCGAGCAGTACTTC.

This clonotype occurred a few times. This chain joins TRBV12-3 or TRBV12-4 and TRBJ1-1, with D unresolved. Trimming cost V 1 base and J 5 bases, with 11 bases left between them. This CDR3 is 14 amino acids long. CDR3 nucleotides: TGTGCCAGCAGTTTAGAGGGCCCTGGGACTGAAGCTTTCTTT. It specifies CASSLEGPGTEAFF.

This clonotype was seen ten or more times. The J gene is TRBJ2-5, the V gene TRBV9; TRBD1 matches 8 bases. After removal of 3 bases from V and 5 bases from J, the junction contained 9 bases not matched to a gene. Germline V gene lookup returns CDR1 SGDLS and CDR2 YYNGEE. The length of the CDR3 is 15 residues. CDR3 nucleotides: TGTGCCAGCAGCGAGGCGACAGGGGCCCGGGAGACCCAGTACTTC. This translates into CASSEATGARETQYF.

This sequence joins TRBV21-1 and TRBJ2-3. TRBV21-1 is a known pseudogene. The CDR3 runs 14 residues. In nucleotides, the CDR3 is TGTGCCAGCAGCAAAACATCCCACACAGATACGCAGTATTTT. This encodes CASSKTSHTDTQYF.

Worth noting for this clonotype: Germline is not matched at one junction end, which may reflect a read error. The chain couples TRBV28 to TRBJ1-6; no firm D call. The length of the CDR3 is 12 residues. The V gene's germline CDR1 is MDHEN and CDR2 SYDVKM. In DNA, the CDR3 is TGTGCCAGCAGTTCCACCCATTCACCCCTCCATTTT. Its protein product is CASSSTHSPLHF.

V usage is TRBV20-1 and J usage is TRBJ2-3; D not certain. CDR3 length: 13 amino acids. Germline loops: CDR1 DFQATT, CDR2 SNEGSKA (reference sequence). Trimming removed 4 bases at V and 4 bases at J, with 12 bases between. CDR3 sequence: CSAKGPLPDTQYF. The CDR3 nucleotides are TGCAGTGCTAAAGGACCGTTGCCAGATACGCAGTATTTT.

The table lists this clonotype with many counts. The DNA of the CDR3 is TGTGCCATCCAGACCCTGGATGAGCAGTTCTTC. Encoded protein: CAIQTLDEQFF. The rearrangement uses TRBV28 and TRBJ2-1, with D unclear. This CDR3 is built from 11 residues. V shed 10 bases and J shed 8 bases, with 12 bases lying between them. Germline CDR1 and CDR2: MDHEN and SYDVKM.

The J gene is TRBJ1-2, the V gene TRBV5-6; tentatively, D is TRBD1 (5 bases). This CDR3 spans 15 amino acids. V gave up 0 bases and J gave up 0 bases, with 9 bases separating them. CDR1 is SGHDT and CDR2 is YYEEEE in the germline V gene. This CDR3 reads CASSLAGDPNYGYTF. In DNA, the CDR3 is TGTGCCAGCAGCTTGGCCGGGGACCCTAACTATGGCTACACCTTC.

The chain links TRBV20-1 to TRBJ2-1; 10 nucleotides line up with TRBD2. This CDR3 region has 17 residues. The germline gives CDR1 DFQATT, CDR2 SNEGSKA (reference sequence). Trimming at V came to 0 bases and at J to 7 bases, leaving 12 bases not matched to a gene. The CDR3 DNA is TGCAGTGCTAGAGATCTGGCTAGCGGGGGTTTGAGGAATGAGCAGTTCTTC. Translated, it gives CSARDLASGGLRNEQFF.

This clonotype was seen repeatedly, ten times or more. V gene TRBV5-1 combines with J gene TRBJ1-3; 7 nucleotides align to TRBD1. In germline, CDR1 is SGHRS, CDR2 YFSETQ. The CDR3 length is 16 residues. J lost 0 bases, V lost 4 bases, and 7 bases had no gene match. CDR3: CASSVGQTSSGNTIYF. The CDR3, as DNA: TGCGCCAGCAGCGTGGGACAGACCAGCTCTGGAAACACCATATATTTT.

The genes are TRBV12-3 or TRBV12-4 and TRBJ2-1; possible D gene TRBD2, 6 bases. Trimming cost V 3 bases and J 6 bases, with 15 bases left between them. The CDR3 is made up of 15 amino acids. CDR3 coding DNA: TGTGCCAGCAGTTTGGGTAGCGGACTTTTCAATGAGCAGTTCTTC. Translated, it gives CASSLGSGLFNEQFF.

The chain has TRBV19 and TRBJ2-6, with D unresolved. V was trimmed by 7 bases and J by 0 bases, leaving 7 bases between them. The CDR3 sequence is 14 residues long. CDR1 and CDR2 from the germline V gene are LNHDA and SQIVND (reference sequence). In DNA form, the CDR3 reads TGTGCCAGTACCCCGGGCTCTGGGGCCAACGTCCTGACTTTC. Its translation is CASTPGSGANVLTF.